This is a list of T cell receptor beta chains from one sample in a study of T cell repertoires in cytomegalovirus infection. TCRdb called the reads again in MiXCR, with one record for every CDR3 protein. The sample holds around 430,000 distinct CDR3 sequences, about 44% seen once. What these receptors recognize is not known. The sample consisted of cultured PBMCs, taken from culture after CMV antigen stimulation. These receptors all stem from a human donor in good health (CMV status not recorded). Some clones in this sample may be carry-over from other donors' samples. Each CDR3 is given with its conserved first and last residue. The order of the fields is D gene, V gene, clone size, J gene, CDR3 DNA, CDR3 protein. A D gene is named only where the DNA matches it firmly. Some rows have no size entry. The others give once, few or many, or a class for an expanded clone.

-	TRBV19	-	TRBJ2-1	TGTGCCAGTAGTACAACCGCCCTTGACAGGCCCCCGGGCTTC	CASSTTALDRPPGF
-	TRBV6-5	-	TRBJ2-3	TGTGCCAGCACCCCAGATACGCAGTATTTT	CASTPDTQYF
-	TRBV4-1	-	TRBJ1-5	TGCGCCAGCAGCCAAGTTCCGCCGGGTCTAGGGAATCAGCCCCAGCATTTT	CASSQVPPGLGNQPQHF
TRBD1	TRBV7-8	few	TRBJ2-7	TGTGCCAGCAGCTTAAGGGACAGGGTTAACGAGCAGTACTTC	CASSLRDRVNEQYF
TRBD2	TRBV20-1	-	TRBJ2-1	TGCAGTGCCGCGGGACTAGGTAACAATGAGCAGTTCTTC	CSAAGLGNNEQFF
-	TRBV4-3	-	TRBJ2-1	TGCGCCAGCAGCCAGTGGGGTTGGGAGCAGTTCTTC	CASSQWGWEQFF
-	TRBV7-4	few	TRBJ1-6	TGTGCCAGCAGCCCCCCAACACGAGGGGTTTCTAATTCACCCCTCCACTTT	CASSPPTRGVSNSPLHF
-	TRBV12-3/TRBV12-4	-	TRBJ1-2	TGTGCCAGCAGTTTTTGGGATAACTATGGCTACACCTTC	CASSFWDNYGYTF
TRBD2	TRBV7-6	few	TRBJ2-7	TGTGCCAGCTCGCGCGGGGGGCAAAACTACGAGCAGTACTTC	CASSRGGQNYEQYF
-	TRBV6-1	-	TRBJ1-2	TGTGCCAGCAGTGAATCCCGCCCCAACTATGGCTACACCTTC	CASSESRPNYGYTF
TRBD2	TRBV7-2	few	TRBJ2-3	TGTGCCAGCAGCTACATGACTAGCGGGCAAAGTACGCAGTATTTT	CASSYMTSGQSTQYF
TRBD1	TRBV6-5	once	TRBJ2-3	TGTGCCAGCAGTACCCGACAGGGACATCGGGATACGCAGTATTTT	CASSTRQGHRDTQYF
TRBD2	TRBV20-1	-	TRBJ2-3	TGCAGTGCCATACTAGCGGGAGTTTCCCCAGATACGCAGTATTTT	CSAILAGVSPDTQYF
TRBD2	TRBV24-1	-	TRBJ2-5	TGTGCCACCAGTGACTCGGGACTAGCGGGAGAGACCCAGTACTTC	CATSDSGLAGETQYF
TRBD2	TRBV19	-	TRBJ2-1	TGTGCCAGTAGTATAGACCTTTTTGAGCGGGGGGGAAACAATGAGCAGTTCTTC	CASSIDLFERGGNNEQFF
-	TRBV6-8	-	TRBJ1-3	TGTGCCAGCAGTTATGGTTCTCGAAACACCATATATTTT	CASSYGSRNTIYF
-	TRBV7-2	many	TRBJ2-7	TGTGCCAGCAGCTTTGAACGGGGCGAGCAGTACTTC	CASSFERGEQYF
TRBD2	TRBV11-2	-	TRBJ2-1	TGTGCCAGCAGCTTTACTAGCGGCAACAATGAGCAGTTCTTC	CASSFTSGNNEQFF
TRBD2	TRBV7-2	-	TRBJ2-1	TGTGCCAGCAGCTTGCTGCCGCGCGGGGGGGTGTGGAATGAGCAGTTCTTC	CASSLLPRGGVWNEQFF
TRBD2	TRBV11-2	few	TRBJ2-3	TGTGCCAGCAGCTTACCAGGACTAGCGGGGGCGGCCCTGACAGATACGCAGTATTTT	CASSLPGLAGAALTDTQYF
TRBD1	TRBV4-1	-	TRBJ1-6	TGCGCCAGCAGCCAAGGGAAGGGGGCCAGCGGCGGCTCCTATAATTCACCCCTCCACTTT	CASSQGKGASGGSYNSPLHF
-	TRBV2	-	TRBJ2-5	TGTGCCAGCAGACACACTAGAGAGACCCAGTACTTC	CASRHTRETQYF
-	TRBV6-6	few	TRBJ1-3	TGTGCCAGCAAAGGGGGGGGGGGCCCTGGAAACACCATATATTTT	CASKGGGGPGNTIYF
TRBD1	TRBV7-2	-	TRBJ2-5	TGTGCCAGCAGGAGGGGGCGGGACAGGGGGAGAGAGACCCAGTACTTC	CASRRGRDRGRETQYF
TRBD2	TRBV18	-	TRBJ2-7	TGTGCCAGCTCACCCCCTCAGCGGGGGGGACGACTCGAGCAGTACTTC	CASSPPQRGGRLEQYF
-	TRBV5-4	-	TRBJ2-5	TGTGCCAGCAGCTCCATAACGGGGCTACAAGAGACCCAGTACTTC	CASSSITGLQETQYF
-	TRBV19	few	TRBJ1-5	TGTGCCAGTAGTATTGCCCCACTCAATCAGCCCCAGCATTTT	CASSIAPLNQPQHF
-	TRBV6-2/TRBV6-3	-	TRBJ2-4	TGTGCCACCCGAGGCGACCGAAACATTCAGTACTTC	CATRGDRNIQYF
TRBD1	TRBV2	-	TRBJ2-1	TGTGCCAGCAGCGTCATTGGGGACAGGGGGCGGAATGAGCAGTTCTTC	CASSVIGDRGRNEQFF
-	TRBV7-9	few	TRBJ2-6	TGTGCTAATGAATTACTGAGCTCTGGGGCCAACGTCCTGACTTTC	CANELLSSGANVLTF
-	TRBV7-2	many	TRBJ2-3	TGTGCCAGCAGCCGACGGGGGGCCAGAGGGGGAGATACGCAGTATTTT	CASSRRGARGGDTQYF
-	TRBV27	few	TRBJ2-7	TGTGCCAGCAGTTCCTCCTCCCACGAGCAGTACTTC	CASSSSSHEQYF
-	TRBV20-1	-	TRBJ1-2	TGCAGTGCTAGAGAGGGCGGAGGCGGCTACACCTTC	CSAREGGGGYTF
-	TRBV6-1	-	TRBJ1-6	TGTGCCAGCAGTTCCGCGGCAGGGGCCGATAATTCACCCCTCCACTTT	CASSSAAGADNSPLHF
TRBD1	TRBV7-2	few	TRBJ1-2	TGTGCCAGCAGCTTAGACGGACAGGGGAGGCGCTATGGCTACACCTTC	CASSLDGQGRRYGYTF
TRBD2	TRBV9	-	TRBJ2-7	TGTGCCAGCAGCGTAACGAGACTAGCGTGGAACGAGCAGTACTTC	CASSVTRLAWNEQYF
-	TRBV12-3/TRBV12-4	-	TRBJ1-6	TGTGCCAGCAGTTTGCAAGGGGGGTCACCCCTCCACTTT	CASSLQGGSPLHF
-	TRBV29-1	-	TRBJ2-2	TGCAGCGTTGGTAGCACCGGGGAGCTGTTTTTT	CSVGSTGELFF
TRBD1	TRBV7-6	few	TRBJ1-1	TGTGCCAGCAGACCAGGACAGGGCGGCACTGAAGCTTTCTTT	CASRPGQGGTEAFF
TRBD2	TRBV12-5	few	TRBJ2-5	TGTGCTAGTGCCCGGGGAGGGACCGAGGAGACCCAGTACTTC	CASARGGTEETQYF
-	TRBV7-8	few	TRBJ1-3	TGTGCCAGCAGCTTAGAAGGGAGAGGAGACACCATATATTTT	CASSLEGRGDTIYF
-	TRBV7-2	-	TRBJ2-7	TGTGCCAGCAGCCAGCTAGCGATCGCCTACGAGCAGTACTTC	CASSQLAIAYEQYF
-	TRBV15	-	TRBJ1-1	TGTGCCACCAGCAGAGATCCCGACAGGGCTTTCTTT	CATSRDPDRAFF
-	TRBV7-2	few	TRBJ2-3	TGTGCCAGCAGCTTAATATTTCTCGGGGTCTCGGGGACGGATACGCAGTATTTT	CASSLIFLGVSGTDTQYF
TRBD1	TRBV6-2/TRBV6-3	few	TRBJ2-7	TGTGCCAGCACTACCCAGGGGGCCAACGAGCAGTACTTC	CASTTQGANEQYF
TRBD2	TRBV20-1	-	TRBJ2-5	TGCAGTGCCAGCAGCGGGGGGGCCGGGGAGACCCAGTACTTC	CSASSGGAGETQYF
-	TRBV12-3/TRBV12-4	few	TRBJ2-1	TGTGCCAGCAGTCCCCGGGTTCACAATGAGCAGTTCTTC	CASSPRVHNEQFF
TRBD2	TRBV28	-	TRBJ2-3	TGTGCCAGCAGTTCACTAGCGGGAACCACAGATACGCAGTATTTT	CASSSLAGTTDTQYF
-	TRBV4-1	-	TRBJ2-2	TGCGCCAGCAGCCAAGGGCGATTCCGGGGACACCCACCGACCGGGGAGCTGTTTTTT	CASSQGRFRGHPPTGELFF
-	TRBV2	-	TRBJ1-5	TGTGCCAGCAGTGAAAGGAGACACGGCAATCAGCCCCAGCATTTT	CASSERRHGNQPQHF
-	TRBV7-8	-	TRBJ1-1	TGTGCCAGCAGCTTATCAAGGCAGGGCAACACTGAAGCTTTCTTT	CASSLSRQGNTEAFF
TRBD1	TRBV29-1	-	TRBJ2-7	TGCAGCGCGGGTAAGGGGGCAGCCTACGAGCAGTACTTC	CSAGKGAAYEQYF